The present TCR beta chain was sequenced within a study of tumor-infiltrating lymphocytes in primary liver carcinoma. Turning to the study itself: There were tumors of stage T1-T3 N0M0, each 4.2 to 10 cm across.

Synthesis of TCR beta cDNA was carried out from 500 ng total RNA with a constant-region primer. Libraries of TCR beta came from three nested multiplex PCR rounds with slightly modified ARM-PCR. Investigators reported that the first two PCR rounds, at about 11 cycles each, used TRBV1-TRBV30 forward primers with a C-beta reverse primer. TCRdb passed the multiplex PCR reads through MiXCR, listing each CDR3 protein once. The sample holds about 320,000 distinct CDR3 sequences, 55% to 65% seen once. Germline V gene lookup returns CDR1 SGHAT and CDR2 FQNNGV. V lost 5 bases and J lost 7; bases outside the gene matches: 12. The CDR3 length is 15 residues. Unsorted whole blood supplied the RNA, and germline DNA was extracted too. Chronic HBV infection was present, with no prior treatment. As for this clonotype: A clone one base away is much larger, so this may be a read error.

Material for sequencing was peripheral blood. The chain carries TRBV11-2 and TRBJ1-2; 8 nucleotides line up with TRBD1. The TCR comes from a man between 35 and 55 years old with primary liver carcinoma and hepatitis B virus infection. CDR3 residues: CASSPETGAGCGYTF. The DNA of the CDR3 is TGTGCCAGCAGCCCAGAGACAGGGGCGGGCTGTGGCTACACCTTC.